This passage covers 27 T cell receptor beta chains from one sample sequenced in a study of regulatory T cells in long-lasting Graves disease. TCRdb reprocessed the reads via MiXCR and lists one record per CDR3 protein. The table lists approximately 1,100 distinct CDR3 sequences, roughly 74% of them singletons, with 8.5% to 10% in the top ten. Isolated PBMC RNA provided the starting material for the TCR library. The sample here was peripheral blood mononuclear cells (PBMCs), taken with antithyroid drug treatment, in newly diagnosed or persistent Graves disease (not recorded which). These receptors all stem from a woman younger than 45 with Graves disease.

This chain joins TRBV24-1 and TRBJ2-1; D gene unclear. There are 13 residues in the CDR3. V was trimmed by 4 bases and J by 5 bases, leaving 8 bases between them. Germline V gene sequence: CDR1 KGHDR, CDR2 SFDVKD. CDR3 amino acids: CATSEAPHNEQFF. The DNA of the CDR3 is TGTGCCACCAGTGAAGCGCCCCACAATGAGCAGTTCTTC.

V gene TRBV10-2 combines with J gene TRBJ1-5; D not resolved. The germline gives CDR1 WSHSY, CDR2 SAAADI. The V gene lost 7 bases and the J gene lost 4 bases, with 11 bases spanning the gap. The CDR3 has 13 residues. CDR3 nucleotide sequence: TGCGCCAGCACCACGACGGAGAATCAGCCCCAGCATTTT. Protein product: CASTTTENQPQHF.

The chain links TRBV4-2 to TRBJ2-3; tentatively, D is TRBD1 (6 bases). Trimming stripped 4 bases from V and 2 bases from J, with 22 bases between. From germline, CDR1 is LGHNA and CDR2 YNFKEQ. The CDR3 runs to 18 residues. The CDR3 protein is CASSPKWRSKGDTDTQYF. CDR3 DNA: TGTGCCAGCAGCCCCAAATGGCGGTCCAAGGGGGACACAGATACGCAGTATTTT.

The V call is TRBV14, the J call TRBJ1-1; D perhaps matches TRBD1 (6 bases). V was shortened by 0 bases and J by 0 bases, with 11 bases between the two germline ends. Germline CDR1 reads SGHDN; CDR2 reads FVKESK. The CDR3 runs to 16 residues. The CDR3 spells CASSQDWGHLNTEAFF. The CDR3 DNA reads TGTGCCAGCAGCCAAGATTGGGGACATTTGAACACTGAAGCTTTCTTT.

V and J are TRBV7-6 and TRBJ2-7; TRBD2 matches 7 bases. Germline trimming cut 5 bases from V and 4 bases from J; bases unmatched to any gene: 5. The length of the CDR3 is 13 residues. The germline V gene encodes CDR1 SGHVS and CDR2 FNYEAQ. CDR3 DNA sequence: TGTGCCAGCAGCCAGGGAGGGGCGTACGAGCAGTACTTC. Amino acids: CASSQGGAYEQYF.

DNA for the CDR3: TGTGCCATCAGTGAATTCGAGTACACTGAAGCTTTCTTT. This codes for CAISEFEYTEAFF. The chain joins TRBV10-3 to TRBJ1-1; no definite D call. Trimming took 3 bases from V and 3 from J, leaving 8 bases between them. Germline CDR1 is ENHRY and CDR2 is SYGVKD. The CDR3 consists of 13 residues.

The chain couples TRBV3-1 to TRBJ2-1; D remains ambiguous. Germline CDR1 and CDR2: LGHDT and YNNKEL (reference sequence). The CDR3 loop spans 14 amino acids. Trimming cost V 1 base and J 6 bases, with 10 bases left between them. The CDR3 sequence is CASSQALNFNEQFF. In DNA, the CDR3 is TGTGCCAGCAGCCAAGCCCTAAATTTCAATGAGCAGTTCTTC.

The rearrangement links TRBV11-2 to TRBJ2-7; D is perhaps TRBD2 (5 bases). Trimming cost V 7 bases and J 2 bases, with 12 bases left between them. The germline V gene has CDR1 SGHAT and CDR2 FQNNGV. The CDR3 runs to 13 residues. This CDR3 is CASTPSGTYEQYF. As DNA, the CDR3 is TGTGCCAGCACCCCCAGCGGTACCTACGAGCAGTACTTC.

The chain has TRBV11-2 and TRBJ2-7; weak D call: TRBD2 (5 bases). Germline V gives CDR1 SGHAT, CDR2 FQNNGV. The CDR3 has 12 amino acids. Trimming took off 8 bases at V and 2 bases at J, with 10 bases between the two ends. As DNA, the CDR3 is TGTGCCAGCGGAACTAGTCCCTACGAGCAGTACTTC. Its translation is CASGTSPYEQYF.

The chain uses TRBV30 and TRBJ1-1; D is possibly TRBD1 (5 bases). Germline V gives CDR1 GTSNPN, CDR2 SVGIG (reference sequence). The CDR3 has 13 residues. Trimming pared 0 bases from V and 4 bases from J, leaving 9 bases between. CDR3 region: CAWSVQEGTEAFF. The DNA of the CDR3 is TGTGCCTGGAGTGTACAGGAGGGCACTGAAGCTTTCTTT. The variable domain in full, completed from reference TRBV30 and TRBJ1-1, reads SQTIHQWPATLVQPVGSPLSLECTVEGTSNPNLYWYRQAAGRGLQLLFYSVGIGQISSEVPQNLSASRPQDRQFILSSKKLLLSDSGFYLCAWSVQEGTEAFFGQGTRLTVV.

This clonotype was seen only a few times. The chain recombines TRBV6-1 with TRBJ2-2; 7 bases fit TRBD2. Germline CDR1 is MNHNS and CDR2 is SASEGT. J was trimmed by 7 bases and V by 3 bases; bases with no gene match: 2. This CDR3 has 13 amino acids. In nucleotides, the CDR3 is TGTGCCAGCAGTGAGCGGGAGATCGGGGAGCTGTTTTTT. Encoded protein: CASSEREIGELFF.

The chain couples TRBV7-1 to TRBJ2-1, with TRBD2 identical over 14 bases. Being an ORF, TRBV7-1 has a function that is uncertain. This CDR3 is 16 amino acids long. The V segment lost 3 bases and the J segment 4 bases; nucleotides outside the gene matches: 2. The CDR3, as DNA: TGTGCCAGCAGCTCCCGGACTAGCGGGAGGTACAATGAGCAGTTCTTC. It specifies CASSSRTSGRYNEQFF.

The chain couples TRBV7-9 to TRBJ1-1, with 10 bases identical to TRBD1. V shed 0 bases and J 11 bases; nucleotides not matched to a gene: 9. The CDR3 is made up of 15 amino acids. Germline V lookup: CDR1 SEHNR, CDR2 FQNEAQ (reference sequence). This CDR3 reads CASSLARGTGERAFF. CDR3 nucleotide sequence: TGTGCCAGCAGCTTAGCTCGCGGGACAGGGGAGCGGGCTTTCTTT.

The chain employs TRBV18 and TRBJ2-7; D is unresolved. The CDR3 contains 12 residues. Looked up from germline, CDR1 is KGHSH and CDR2 is LQKENI. The germline V and J ends were trimmed by 2 bases and 4 bases, with 6 bases remaining between them. In nucleotides, the CDR3 is TGTGCCAGCTCACCAGCTCGATACGAGCAGTACTTC. It encodes CASSPARYEQYF.

The rearrangement links TRBV6-5 to TRBJ2-2; D is possibly TRBD2 (6 bases). The V gene lost 10 bases and the J gene lost 6 bases, with 18 bases spanning the gap. The CDR3 sequence is 14 residues long. Germline V lookup: CDR1 MNHEY, CDR2 SVGAGI. For the CDR3, the DNA is TGTGCCATCAAACGGAGGGCAACTCCCGGGGAGCTGTTTTTT. It translates to CAIKRRATPGELFF.

This chain links TRBV6-1 with TRBJ2-3, with no clear D. V was shortened by 2 bases and J by 5 bases, with 5 bases between the two germline ends. Germline CDR1 reads MNHNS; CDR2 reads SASEGT. There are 12 residues in the CDR3. The CDR3 protein is CASSELGDTQYF. The CDR3 DNA reads TGTGCCAGCAGTGAACTGGGAGATACGCAGTATTTT.

The V call is TRBV7-2, the J call TRBJ1-3; D may be TRBD1 (6 bases). Germline values: CDR1 SGHTA, CDR2 FQGNSA. The ends were cut back, 0 bases at V and 0 bases at J, with 9 bases in the middle. This CDR3 has 16 residues. The CDR3 is CASSLAGASSGNTIYF. The CDR3 DNA is TGTGCCAGCAGCTTAGCGGGGGCCAGCTCTGGAAACACCATATATTTT.

The chain has TRBV7-2 and TRBJ1-2; D remains ambiguous. Germline V gives CDR1 SGHTA, CDR2 FQGNSA. The CDR3 has 15 amino acids. The germline V and J ends were trimmed by 1 base and 5 bases, with 14 bases remaining between them. Here the CDR3 DNA reads TGTGCCAGCAGCTTAGTCGAGTGGAGAGGATATGGCTACACCTTC. Translation gives CASSLVEWRGYGYTF. Full variable domain (remainder filled in from reference TRBV7-2 and TRBJ1-2): GAGVSQSPSNKVTEKGKDVELRCDPISGHTALYWYRQSLGQGLEFLIYFQGNSAPDKSGLPSDRFSAERTGGSVSTLTIQRTQQEDSAVYLCASSLVEWRGYGYTFGSGTRLTVV.

The chain uses TRBV7-9 and TRBJ1-1; possible D gene TRBD1, 5 bases. Germline loops: CDR1 SEHNR, CDR2 FQNEAQ (reference sequence). Trimming took 5 bases from V and 8 from J, leaving 15 bases between them. The CDR3 spans 13 residues. In nucleotides, the CDR3 is TGTGCCAGCAGCACCCCAGGGCCGGGAGAAGCTTTCTTT. Translated, it gives CASSTPGPGEAFF.

The gene calls are TRBV29-1 and TRBJ2-7; TRBD2 agrees at 8 bases. V was clipped by 4 bases and J by 6 bases; unmatched bases: 8. CDR1 and CDR2 (germline): SQVTM, ANQGSEA. This CDR3 spans 13 amino acids. The CDR3 spells CSVVPSGSPEQYF. CDR3 nucleotides: TGCAGCGTTGTTCCCAGCGGGAGCCCCGAGCAGTACTTC.

V is TRBV11-3 and J is TRBJ2-2; D gene uncertain. Trimming left V 1 base short and J 2 bases short, with 2 bases between. This CDR3 contains 13 residues. The germline V gene encodes CDR1 SGHNT and CDR2 YENEEA. CDR3 nucleotides: TGTGCCAGCAGCTTAGTTAACACCGGGGAGCTGTTTTTT. This gives the protein CASSLVNTGELFF.

This clonotype was observed a handful of times. This sequence joins TRBV19 and TRBJ1-2; 7 nucleotides line up with TRBD1. V shed 4 bases and J 8 bases; nucleotides not matched to a gene: 13. The germline V gene has CDR1 LNHDA and CDR2 SQIVND (reference sequence). The CDR3 is made up of 15 amino acids. In DNA form, the CDR3 reads TGTGCCAGTAGTACCCTGCGGACAGGACAGGAGGGCTACACCTTC. Its translation: CASSTLRTGQEGYTF.

V gene TRBV11-2 combines with J gene TRBJ2-7; no reliable D call. V was shortened by 5 bases and J by 1 base, with 9 bases between the two germline ends. The CDR3 sequence is 13 residues long. Germline V gives CDR1 SGHAT, CDR2 FQNNGV. CDR3 loop: CASSLGRSYEQYF. CDR3 nucleotide sequence: TGTGCCAGCAGCCTCGGCCGATCCTACGAGCAGTACTTC. The entire variable domain, with the rest obtained from reference TRBV11-2 and TRBJ2-7, is as follows: EAGVAQSPRYKIIEKRQSVAFWCNPISGHATLYWYQQILGQGPKLLIQFQNNGVVDDSQLPKDRFSAERLKGVDSTLKIQPAKLEDSAVYLCASSLGRSYEQYFGPGTRLTVT.

The chain is built from TRBV12-3 or TRBV12-4 and TRBJ2-3, with 7 bases matching TRBD1. This CDR3 is 15 amino acids long. The junction had 9 bases not matched to a gene; V was cut back by 6 bases and J by 3 bases. For the CDR3, the DNA is TGTGCCAGCAGCCCGAAGACAGGGCGAACAGATACGCAGTATTTT. It yields the protein CASSPKTGRTDTQYF.

The CDR3 loop reads CASSRSGTGRKEQYF. DNA of the CDR3: TGCGCCAGCAGTCGCTCCGGGACAGGGAGGAAGGAGCAGTACTTC. The chain employs TRBV23-1 and TRBJ2-7; TRBD1 matches 9 bases. TRBV23-1 is sorted into the ORF group, with uncertain function. Unmatched junction bases numbered 11, after V lost 4 bases and J lost 7 bases. The CDR3 extends over 15 amino acids.

The chain links TRBV11-1 to TRBJ1-4; 7 positions match TRBD1. The J segment lost 8 bases and the V segment lost 2 bases, leaving 5 bases of the junction unmatched. This CDR3 spans 14 amino acids. CDR1 and CDR2 from the germline V gene are SGHAT and FQDESV (reference sequence). CDR3 in DNA: TGTGCCAGCAGCTTAAAGACAGGGAAGGAAAAACTGTTTTTT. Translating gives CASSLKTGKEKLFF.

V usage is TRBV7-8 and J usage is TRBJ2-3; 8 bases are shared with TRBD2. The CDR3 covers 14 residues. The V segment lost 4 bases and the J segment 7 bases; nucleotides outside the gene matches: 7. Germline lookup yields CDR1 SGHVS and CDR2 FQNEAQ. The CDR3 nucleotides read TGTGCCAGCAGCTCGCTGAGCGGGAGAAATACGCAGTATTTT. It yields the protein CASSSLSGRNTQYF.